These 2 T cell receptor beta chains were all obtained from the same sample, sequenced in a study of a mutant IDH1 vaccine in newly diagnosed glioma. Sequencing was performed with immunoSEQ multiplex PCR; in TCRdb, only in-frame clones are kept and a portion is missing. The sample has tens of thousands of clones; 80% to 90% are singletons. Antigens of these TCRs are unknown. This sample's time point: week 5, during vaccination. Every vaccine dose comprised 300 ug of mutant IDH1 20-mer peptide plus topical imiquimod. Source: PBMCs, taken from a glioma patient whose treatment included an IDH1 peptide vaccine. The origin of the receptors is a man aged 45 to 65 with glioma.

This clone appeared a few times. The rearrangement links TRBV5-1 to TRBJ2-1; D is undetermined. This CDR3 spans 12 amino acids. Germline CDR1 and CDR2: SGHRS and YFSETQ. Trimming left V 0 bases short and J 8 bases short, with 6 bases between. DNA for the CDR3: TGCGCCAGCAGCTTGGATGCCTATGAGCAGTTCTTC. Translating gives CASSLDAYEQFF.

J is TRBJ1-1 and V is TRBV6-5; D may be TRBD1 (5 bases). CDR1 MNHEY and CDR2 SVGAGI come from the germline V gene. Trimming took off 2 bases at V and 0 bases at J, with 13 bases between the two ends. The CDR3 length is 16 residues. CDR3 sequence reads: CASSYMGEGMNTEAFF. The CDR3 DNA reads TGTGCCAGCAGTTACATGGGAGAGGGGATGAACACTGAAGCTTTCTTT.